The entry below describes one TCR beta chain. Seattle patient enrollment occurred during active infection, with longitudinal follow-up thereafter. This record comes from a study of blood T cell repertoires in COVID-19. Study context: Acute and convalescent COVID-19 samples came from the United States, Italy and Spain. Sample material is recorded as cDNA or gDNA derived from T cells, B-cell-depleted T cells, or PBMCs.

Per the original methods: Estimates of nucleated cell counts were drawn from the amplification of reference gene primers. Repertoires were generated with immunoSEQ multiplex PCR, while TCRdb's copy carries only in-frame clones and drops some. For V, J and clone size, that table is used; D and trimming come from the DNA. The sample lists about 300,000 clones; roughly 91% were seen once. The origin of this receptor is a woman in her 30s with COVID-19, enrolled during active disease. The sample consisted of peripheral blood.

CDR3 bases: TGTGCCAGCAGCACAACTAGAGTGGTGGATACGCAGTATTTT. This encodes CASSTTRVVDTQYF. This chain connects TRBV11-3 to TRBJ2-3, with D possibly TRBD2 on 5 matching bases. CDR3 length equals 14 residues. The V end lost 5 bases, the J end lost 6 bases, and 15 bases lay between the germline ends. Germline V gene data show CDR1 as SGHNT and CDR2 as YENEEA.